The clone carrying this T cell receptor beta chain was seen just once. Its antigen is undetermined. V gave up 5 bases and J gave up 0 bases, with 10 bases separating them. Germline CDR1 is LGHNA and CDR2 is YSLEER. CDR3 length equals 14 residues. TCRdb's table, derived via immunoSEQ multiplex PCR, lists solely in-frame clones and lacks some. The sample contains 950,000 to 1,100,000 clones, about 77% of which appear only once. This entry belongs to a study of shared clonotypes between healthy human individuals. Turning to the study itself: Per donor, three plates held CD4 naive cells, three held CD4 memory, two held CD8 naive and one held CD8 memory.

Notes on the study in general: Among donors, clonotype sharing was expected to be affected by sequencing depth.

This rearrangement joins TRBV4-3 to TRBJ1-1; D ambiguous. This receptor was obtained from a man younger than 35 in good health. Sequencing was performed on memory CD4+ T cells sorted from blood. The subset: CD45RA-negative fraction. CDR3 sequence: CASSGKGVNTEAFF. CDR3 coding DNA: TGCGCCAGCAGCGGAAAGGGAGTGAACACTGAAGCTTTCTTT.